The present T cell receptor (beta chain) was sequenced within a study of T cells after yellow fever vaccination. This clonotype has a handful of counts. Its antigen is unknown. This CDR3 is 12 amino acids long. The germline CDR1 and CDR2 sequences are SGHDT and YYEEEE. Trimming removed 4 bases at V and 3 bases at J, with 8 bases between. By 5'RACE template switching, TCR cDNA was produced, with a universal primer site and UMIs added in the process. From the 5' RACE reads, TCRdb called clonotypes with MiXCR, one entry per CDR3 protein. The sample holds a few hundred thousand distinct CDR3 sequences, 8.5% to 9% seen once. General observations from the study: Only a minor proportion of clonotypes was detected across both CD4 and CD8 compartments. Sorted repertoires could include abundant contaminating clonotypes from bulk cells.

The sequences come from PBMCs, collected on the day of the first yellow fever vaccination. The receptor's source is a young man who received the YFV17D yellow fever vaccine. The chain employs TRBV5-6 and TRBJ2-7; no reliable D call. The chain's CDR3 is CASSRSGYEQYF. DNA for the CDR3: TGTGCCAGCAGCCGGTCGGGCTACGAGCAGTACTTC.